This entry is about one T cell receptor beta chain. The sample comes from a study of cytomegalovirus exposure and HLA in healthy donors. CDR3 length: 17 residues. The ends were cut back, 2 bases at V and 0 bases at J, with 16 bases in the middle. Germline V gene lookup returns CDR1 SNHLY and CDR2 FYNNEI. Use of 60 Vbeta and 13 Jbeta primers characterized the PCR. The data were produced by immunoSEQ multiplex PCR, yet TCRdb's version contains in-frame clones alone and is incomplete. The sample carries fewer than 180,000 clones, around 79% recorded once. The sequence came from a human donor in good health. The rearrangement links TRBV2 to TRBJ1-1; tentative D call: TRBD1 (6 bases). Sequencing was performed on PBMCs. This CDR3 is CASSEYSGATMNTEAFF. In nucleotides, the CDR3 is TGTGCCAGCAGTGAATACTCAGGGGCCACTATGAACACTGAAGCTTTCTTT.